The 16 T cell receptor beta chains presented below share a single source sample, sequenced in a study of cytomegalovirus exposure and HLA in healthy donors. Primers: 60 Vbeta forward and 13 Jbeta reverse. TCRdb's copy holds only in-frame clones and misses some; the assay was immunoSEQ multiplex PCR. The sample lists over 120,000 clones, over 65% occurring once. Input material: PBMCs. All receptors come from a female donor in good health and CMV-seronegative.

This sequence joins TRBV19 and TRBJ1-3; D remains unclear. This CDR3 spans 19 amino acids. The germline V and J ends were trimmed by 4 bases and 0 bases, with 22 bases remaining between them. Germline CDR1 reads LNHDA; CDR2 reads SQIVND (reference sequence). This CDR3 is CASSTVHPGGVTSGNTIYF. The DNA of the CDR3 is TGTGCCAGTAGTACCGTACATCCGGGAGGAGTGACCTCTGGAAACACCATATATTTT.

This chain joins TRBV19 and TRBJ2-3, with D unclear. Trimming took 1 base from V and 0 from J, leaving 11 bases between them. The CDR3 loop spans 16 amino acids. Germline V lookup: CDR1 LNHDA, CDR2 SQIVND (reference sequence). CDR3 in amino acids: CASSIGFSTSTDTQYF. The CDR3 DNA follows: TGTGCCAGTAGTATAGGGTTTTCTACTAGCACAGATACGCAGTATTTT.

The chain combines TRBV7-3 with TRBJ2-3; 8 positions agree with TRBD1. Germline V gene lookup returns CDR1 SGHTA and CDR2 FQGTGA. With V trimmed by 5 bases and J by 2 bases, 9 bases remained unmatched. The CDR3 has 16 residues. The CDR3 here is CASSQTGTGLTDTQYF. CDR3 bases: TGTGCCAGCAGCCAAACCGGGACAGGCCTCACAGATACGCAGTATTTT. The variable domain in full, with the rest retrieved from reference TRBV7-3 and TRBJ2-3, is GAGVSQTPSNKVTEKGKYVELRCDPISGHTALYWYRQSLGQGPEFLIYFQGTGAADDSGLPNDRFFAVRPEGSVSTLKIQRTERGDSAVYLCASSQTGTGLTDTQYFGPGTRLTVL.

The count of this clone is one. This chain connects TRBV11-2 to TRBJ2-5; weak D call: TRBD1 (6 bases). The germline CDR1 and CDR2 sequences are SGHAT and FQNNGV. V lost 5 bases and J lost 5, with 9 bases in between. The CDR3 has 12 amino acids. The CDR3: CASSLQGETQYF. The DNA of the CDR3 is TGTGCCAGCAGCCTCCAGGGGGAGACCCAGTACTTC.

This chain uses TRBV5-1 with TRBJ2-3; tentative D call: TRBD2 (6 bases). Trimming took 0 bases from V and 3 from J, leaving 11 bases between them. CDR1 is SGHRS, CDR2 YFSETQ, per germline. The CDR3 is 15 residues long. Here the CDR3 reads CASSLAGVRTDTQYF. The DNA of the CDR3 is TGCGCCAGCAGCTTGGCGGGAGTTCGTACAGATACGCAGTATTTT.

The chain carries TRBV5-5 and TRBJ2-3, with a tentative D call TRBD2 (6 bases). The CDR3 sequence is 18 residues long. Germline CDR1 SGHKS, CDR2 YYEKEE (reference sequence). The germline V and J ends were trimmed by 4 bases and 0 bases, with 21 bases remaining between them. The CDR3 region is CASSPHLARVESTDTQYF. CDR3 bases: TGTGCCAGCAGCCCGCACCTAGCGAGGGTCGAAAGCACAGATACGCAGTATTTT.

The gene calls are TRBV7-3 and TRBJ2-1; 11 bases map to TRBD2. V dropped 0 bases and J dropped 9; count of bases not matched to a gene: 7. The CDR3 length is 16 residues. Germline V gene data show CDR1 as SGHTA and CDR2 as FQGTGA. The CDR3 reads CASSLTVAGGPCEQFF. CDR3 nucleotide sequence: TGTGCCAGCAGCTTAACCGTAGCGGGAGGGCCATGTGAGCAGTTCTTC.

The chain uses TRBV18 and TRBJ1-1; maybe TRBD1 (5 bases). V was clipped by 3 bases and J by 0 bases, with 14 bases between them. Germline V CDR1 and CDR2: KGHSH, LQKENI. The CDR3 loop spans 16 amino acids. The CDR3 loop reads CASSPRQGNMNTEAFF. The CDR3 bases are TGTGCCAGCTCACCCCGCCAGGGTAATATGAACACTGAAGCTTTCTTT.

This chain links TRBV4-2 with TRBJ2-1; 8 bases are shared with TRBD1. This CDR3 has 17 residues. Germline V gives CDR1 LGHNA, CDR2 YNFKEQ. After removal of 4 bases from V and 6 bases from J, the junction contained 14 bases not matched to a gene. The CDR3 reads CASSPTGTGKGLNEQFF. CDR3 coding DNA: TGTGCCAGCAGCCCTACAGGGACAGGAAAAGGCCTCAATGAGCAGTTCTTC.

The rearrangement uses TRBV7-9 and TRBJ2-5, with D perhaps TRBD2 (6 bases). CDR1 is SEHNR and CDR2 is FQNEAQ in the germline V gene (reference sequence). Deletions cut 2 bases from V and 4 bases from J, with 14 bases between. This CDR3 is 15 amino acids long. The CDR3, as DNA: TGTGCCAGCAGCTTAATGGCGGGGCCGGGAGAGACCCAGTACTTC. It encodes CASSLMAGPGETQYF.

The chain employs TRBV4-1 and TRBJ1-3; TRBD1 might be the D (5 bases). The CDR3 contains 17 residues. Deletions cut 4 bases from V and 1 base from J, with 17 bases between. Germline V gives CDR1 MGHRA, CDR2 YSYEKL. The CDR3 protein is CASSPYPGLQSGNTIYF. The CDR3 DNA reads as TGCGCCAGCAGCCCATACCCGGGACTTCAATCTGGAAACACCATATATTTT.

The V call is TRBV19, the J call TRBJ1-1; 8 bases align to TRBD1. J was trimmed by 1 base and V by 7 bases; bases with no gene match: 5. This CDR3 contains 14 residues. Germline V gene sequence: CDR1 LNHDA, CDR2 SQIVND (reference sequence). The CDR3 region has the DNA TGTGCCAGTAACGACAGGGGTTGGAACACTGAAGCTTTCTTT. It encodes CASNDRGWNTEAFF.

The chain uses TRBV7-9 and TRBJ1-6, with TRBD1 as a possible D gene (5 bases). Germline CDR1 reads SEHNR; CDR2 reads FQNEAQ (reference sequence). Between the trimmed V and J ends, which lost 7 bases and 7 bases, there was a span of 17 bases. CDR3 size: 15 residues. The CDR3 reads CASTPPGDYNSPLHF. CDR3 nucleotides: TGTGCCAGCACGCCACCCGGGGACTACAATTCACCCCTCCACTTT.

This sequence joins TRBV7-3 and TRBJ2-2, with D unresolved. CDR3 length: 13 amino acids. V lost 3 bases and J 5 bases, leaving 7 bases between the germline ends. In germline, CDR1 is SGHTA, CDR2 FQGTGA. CDR3 bases: TGTGCCAGCAGCTTCCTTCGTACCGGGGAGCTGTTTTTT. This translates into CASSFLRTGELFF.

The gene calls are TRBV11-3 and TRBJ2-2; D is perhaps TRBD2 (7 bases). From germline, CDR1 is SGHNT and CDR2 YENEEA. V lost 3 bases and J 1 base, leaving 12 bases between the germline ends. The CDR3 totals 16 residues. In DNA form, the CDR3 reads TGTGCCAGCAGCTTCGGAGGGGGGGGGAACACCGGGGAGCTGTTTTTT. Translation gives CASSFGGGGNTGELFF.

The chain joins TRBV15 to TRBJ2-5; 15 nucleotides line up with TRBD2. The CDR3 has 17 residues. With V trimmed by 4 bases and J by 1 base, 4 bases remained unmatched. Germline CDR1 reads LNHNV; CDR2 reads YYDKDF (reference sequence). CDR3 amino acids: CATSKGLAGGLQETQYF. The CDR3 coding sequence is TGTGCCACCAGCAAGGGACTAGCGGGAGGACTCCAAGAGACCCAGTACTTC.